The clone carrying this TCR beta chain was observed a single time. Its antigen remains unknown. The entry originates in a study of T cell repertoires in cytomegalovirus infection. About the study: It was recently identified HLA-C-restricted and well-studied HLA-B-restricted CMV epitopes that the study used.

TCRdb fed the reads into MiXCR, producing one record per CDR3 protein. Counted here are some 560,000 distinct CDR3 sequences, around 40% occurring once; the ten biggest clones make up 40% to 60%. Study outcomes and limitations: Across the ex vivo response, the dominant clonotypes were HLA-C-restricted CMV-specific TCR beta clonotypes.

This clonotype originated in a human donor in good health (CMV status not recorded). Some clones in this sample may be carry-over from other donors' samples. The specimen was cultured PBMCs, collected from culture after CMV antigen stimulation.

CDR3 protein: CASSVDGELFF. CDR3 in DNA: TGTGCCAGCAGTGTAGACGGGGAGCTGTTTTTT. The chain carries TRBV2 and TRBJ2-2; D is ambiguous. V was shortened by 4 bases and J by 7 bases, with 4 bases between the two germline ends. In germline, CDR1 is SNHLY, CDR2 FYNNEI. The CDR3 consists of 11 residues.